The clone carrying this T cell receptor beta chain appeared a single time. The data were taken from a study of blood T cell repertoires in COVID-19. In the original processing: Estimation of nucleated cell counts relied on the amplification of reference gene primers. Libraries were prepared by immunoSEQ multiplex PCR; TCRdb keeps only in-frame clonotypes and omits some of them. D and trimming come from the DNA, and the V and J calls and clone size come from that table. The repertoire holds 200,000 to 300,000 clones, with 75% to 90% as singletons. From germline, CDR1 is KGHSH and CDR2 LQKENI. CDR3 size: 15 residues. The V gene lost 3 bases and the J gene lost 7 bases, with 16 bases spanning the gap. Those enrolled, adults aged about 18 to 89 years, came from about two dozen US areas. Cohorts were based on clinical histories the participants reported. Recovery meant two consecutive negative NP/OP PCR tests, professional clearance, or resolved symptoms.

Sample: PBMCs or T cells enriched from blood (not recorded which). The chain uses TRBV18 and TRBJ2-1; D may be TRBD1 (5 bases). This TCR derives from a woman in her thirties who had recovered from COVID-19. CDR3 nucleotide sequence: TGTGCCAGCTCACCGACGGCAGGGTTGATGAATGAGCAGTTCTTC. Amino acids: CASSPTAGLMNEQFF.